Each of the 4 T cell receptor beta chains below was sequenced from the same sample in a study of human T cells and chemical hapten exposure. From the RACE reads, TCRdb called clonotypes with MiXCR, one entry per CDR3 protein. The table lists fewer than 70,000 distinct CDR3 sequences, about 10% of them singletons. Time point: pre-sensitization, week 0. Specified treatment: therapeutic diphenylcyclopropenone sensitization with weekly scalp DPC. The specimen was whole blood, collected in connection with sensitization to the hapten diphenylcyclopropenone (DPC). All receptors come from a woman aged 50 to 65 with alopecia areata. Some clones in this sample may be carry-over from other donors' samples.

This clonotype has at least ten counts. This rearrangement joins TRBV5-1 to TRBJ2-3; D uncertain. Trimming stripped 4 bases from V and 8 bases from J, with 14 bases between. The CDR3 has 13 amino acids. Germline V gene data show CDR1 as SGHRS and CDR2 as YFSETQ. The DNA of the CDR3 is TGCGCCAGCAGCCCGGACCGCCCGGGTACGCAGTATTTT. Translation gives CASSPDRPGTQYF.

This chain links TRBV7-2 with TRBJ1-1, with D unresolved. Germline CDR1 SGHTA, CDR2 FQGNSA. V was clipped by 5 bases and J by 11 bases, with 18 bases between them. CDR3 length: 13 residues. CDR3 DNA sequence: TGTGCCAGCAGCACGCTTACAGTTGATATGGCTTTCTTT. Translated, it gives CASSTLTVDMAFF.

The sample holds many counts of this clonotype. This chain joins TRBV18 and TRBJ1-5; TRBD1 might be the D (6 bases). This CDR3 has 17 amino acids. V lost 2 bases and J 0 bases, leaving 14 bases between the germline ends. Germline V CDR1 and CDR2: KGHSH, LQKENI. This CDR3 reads CASSPDRKGYSNQPQHF. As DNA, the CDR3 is TGTGCCAGCTCACCAGACAGGAAAGGATATAGCAATCAGCCCCAGCATTTT.

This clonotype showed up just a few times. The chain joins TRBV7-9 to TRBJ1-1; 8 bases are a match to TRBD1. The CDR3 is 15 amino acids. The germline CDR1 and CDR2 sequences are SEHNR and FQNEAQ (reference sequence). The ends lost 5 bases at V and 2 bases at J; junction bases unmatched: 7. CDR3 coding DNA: TGTGCCAGCAGCGTGGACAGGGAGTATAACACTGAAGCTTTCTTT. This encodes CASSVDREYNTEAFF.